The source of this T cell receptor beta chain is a study of blood T cell repertoires in COVID-19 (dated by TCRdb to the early 2020s). At the level of the whole study: Samples from collaborators originated in the United States, Italy and Spain and spanned both the acute and convalescent phases of COVID-19. The material from the prospective study consisted of cDNA or gDNA derived from T cells, B-cell-depleted T cells, or PBMCs. The dataset comprised deeply sampled blood TCRbeta repertoires from subjects exposed to, actively infected with, or recovered from COVID-19. The repertoires were released in a freely available public database intended as a resource for research on the immune response to SARS-CoV-2. The samples were drawn from two sources: the first 160 participants of the ongoing ImmuneRACE study, and approximately 1,300 subjects contributed by 6 global collaborators. Sample metadata almost always included a de-identified subject ID, COVID-19 status, age in years and sex. Where available, HLA class I and class II types were taken from metadata supplied by the sample provider and were not determined by assay-based typing. Overall results and qualifications from the work: The quantity of clinical and demographic metadata differed by source and by participant and was supplied without curation.

Another Seattle source contributed samples from volunteer blood donors who had recovered from COVID-19. The collaborating institutions used their own protocols to collect whole blood in K2EDTA tubes. For TCRbeta analysis, collaborators shipped samples in one of three forms: frozen whole blood, isolated PBMCs, or DNA extracted from either of those sample types. In this sample, this clone turned up a few times. No antigen is known for it. Nothing much larger sits one base from this clone, and base qualities are not available. The junction carries 9 bases between V and J, which are trimmed by 2 bases and 4 bases respectively. The CDR3 runs 13 amino acids, cysteine and phenylalanine included. Of all the DNA, just the CDR3 is kept, 39 bases in frame from base 1. The germline V gene (reference sequence) yields SGHNT for CDR1 and YYREEE for CDR2. The immunoSEQ Assay, a bias-controlled multiplex PCR, was used to amplify TCRbeta CDR3 regions from genomic DNA. From the authors' description of their analysis: The number of nucleated cells in each sample was estimated from the amplification of reference gene primers within the assay. To quantify the absolute abundance of each unique TCRbeta CDR3 rearrangement, sequence reads were collapsed and filtered. Productive Simpson clonality was computed per sample as the square root of Simpson's diversity index over productive rearrangements. Drawn from immuneACCESS, this table holds only the in-frame rearrangements with V and J called that TCRdb kept. Clones are partly lost; checked studies trace under half to an unresolved V gene and leave the rest unexplained. D and trimming were read from the DNA, whereas the V and J calls and clone size are those reported in that table. Across this sample there are fewer than 350,000 clones, with around 87% seen only once. The ten largest clonotypes hold less than 9.5% of the sample.

Recombination joined TRBV5-4 with TRBJ1-2; TRBD1 is perhaps the D gene, given 5 matching bases. The TCR sequence derives from a woman aged 50 to 65 who had recovered from COVID-19. Sample: peripheral blood. Read as DNA, the sequence is TGTGCCAGCAGCTTAATGGGGGGCTATGGCTACACCTTC. The encoded protein is CASSLMGGYGYTF.